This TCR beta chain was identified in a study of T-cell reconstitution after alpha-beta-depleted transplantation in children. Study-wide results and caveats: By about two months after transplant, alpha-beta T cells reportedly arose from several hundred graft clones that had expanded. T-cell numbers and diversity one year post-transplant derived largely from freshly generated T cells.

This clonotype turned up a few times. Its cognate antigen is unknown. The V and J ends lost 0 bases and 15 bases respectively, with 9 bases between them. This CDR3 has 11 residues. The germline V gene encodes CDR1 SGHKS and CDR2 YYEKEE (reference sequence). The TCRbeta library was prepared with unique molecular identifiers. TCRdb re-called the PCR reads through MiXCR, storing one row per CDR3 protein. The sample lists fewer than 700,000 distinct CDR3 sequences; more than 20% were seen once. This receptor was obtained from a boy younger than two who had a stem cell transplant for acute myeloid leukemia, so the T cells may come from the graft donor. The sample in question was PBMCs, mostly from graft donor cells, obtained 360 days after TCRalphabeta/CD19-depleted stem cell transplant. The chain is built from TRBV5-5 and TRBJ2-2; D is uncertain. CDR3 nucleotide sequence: TGTGCCAGCAGCTTGGCCGGGTCCGTGTTTTTT. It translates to CASSLAGSVFF.